This entry lists 24 T cell receptor beta chains sequenced from one sample in a study of blood T cell repertoires in COVID-19. Assay: immunoSEQ multiplex PCR; the TCRdb copy retains only in-frame clones and omits some. The data hold 200,000 or so clones, with approximately 90% observed a single time. Sequenced material: peripheral blood. Every receptor here comes from a young man with COVID-19, enrolled during active disease.

The rearrangement uses TRBV29-1 and TRBJ1-3, with 7 bases fitting TRBD1. V was pared by 3 bases and J by 3 bases, with 2 bases of the junction left unmatched. CDR3 length equals 13 residues. Germline CDR1 reads SQVTM; CDR2 reads ANQGSEA. The CDR3 reads CSVEGQIGNTIYF. CDR3 in DNA: TGCAGCGTTGAGGGACAGATTGGAAACACCATATATTTT.

V gene TRBV4-3 combines with J gene TRBJ1-6, with a weak D call TRBD1 (5 bases). CDR3 size: 13 residues. V was cut by 4 bases and J by 7 bases, with 8 bases left in between. From germline, CDR1 is LGHNA and CDR2 YSLEER. For the CDR3, the DNA is TGCGCCAGCAGCCCCCGACAGAATTCACCCCTCCACTTT. This gives the protein CASSPRQNSPLHF.

Only one count was recorded for this clone. For the CDR3, the DNA is TGCGCCAGCAGTAAGGAGGGCAATCAGCCCCAGCATTTT. Translation: CASSKEGNQPQHF. This sequence joins TRBV5-1 and TRBJ1-5; D unresolved. Germline V gives CDR1 SGHRS, CDR2 YFSETQ. V lost 5 bases and J 2 bases, leaving 8 bases between the germline ends. The CDR3 extends over 13 amino acids.

DNA for the CDR3: TGCGCCAGCAGCTTGCTGGCGGATAATGAGGGTGGGCAGTTCTTC. Translating it yields CASSLLADNEGGQFF. The chain employs TRBV5-1 and TRBJ2-1, with D possibly TRBD2 on 5 matching bases. V was clipped by 1 base and J by 12 bases, with 20 bases between them. Germline V gene lookup returns CDR1 SGHRS and CDR2 YFSETQ. The CDR3 has 15 residues.

This chain's CDR3 is CASSPTGPNGGYTF. The CDR3 DNA is TGTGCCAGCAGCCCGACAGGGCCAAACGGTGGCTACACCTTC. The J gene is TRBJ1-2, the V gene TRBV9; 7 bases agree with TRBD1. The CDR3 totals 14 residues. Trimming removed 4 bases from V and 7 bases from J; junction bases left unmatched: 10. CDR1 SGDLS and CDR2 YYNGEE come from the germline V gene.

This rearrangement joins TRBV10-2 to TRBJ1-1; D is ambiguous. This CDR3 region has 14 residues. Germline V gene lookup returns CDR1 WSHSY and CDR2 SAAADI. V shed 1 base and J shed 4 bases, with 10 bases lying between them. CDR3 DNA: TGCGCCAGCAGTGAGTTGGGAGGGTTCACTGAAGCTTTCTTT. This sequence encodes CASSELGGFTEAFF.

J is TRBJ2-7 and V is TRBV28, with 10 bases lining up with TRBD1. CDR1 and CDR2 from the germline V gene are MDHEN and SYDVKM. The CDR3 consists of 17 residues. V was clipped by 5 bases and J by 3 bases; unmatched bases: 13. CDR3 region: CASSRETGTGVLYEQYF. CDR3 sequence (DNA): TGTGCCAGCAGTCGAGAAACCGGGACAGGGGTCCTCTACGAGCAGTACTTC.

The chain recombines TRBV7-2 with TRBJ1-5; 9 positions match TRBD1. CDR1 is SGHTA and CDR2 is FQGNSA in the germline V gene. Germline trimming cut 1 base from V and 2 bases from J; bases unmatched to any gene: 3. This CDR3 region has 16 residues. CDR3 residues: CASSLVRTGGNQPQHF. DNA for the CDR3: TGTGCCAGCAGCTTAGTTAGGACAGGGGGCAATCAGCCCCAGCATTTT.

This chain uses TRBV5-1 with TRBJ2-3; D is unclear. The ends were cut back, 2 bases at V and 0 bases at J, with 7 bases in the middle. Germline CDR1 is SGHRS and CDR2 is YFSETQ. CDR3 length equals 14 residues. The CDR3 spells CASSFIPSTDTQYF. The CDR3 coding sequence is TGCGCCAGCAGCTTTATCCCCAGCACAGATACGCAGTATTTT.

The chain employs TRBV18 and TRBJ2-6; 9 bases fit TRBD1. CDR3 length equals 17 residues. The V gene end was trimmed by 6 bases and the J gene end by 0 bases; junction bases not matched to a gene: 6. CDR1 KGHSH and CDR2 LQKENI come from the germline V gene. For the CDR3, the DNA is TGTGCCAGCTCTCGGACAGGGGTCAGCTCTGGGGCCAACGTCCTGACTTTC. Its protein is CASSRTGVSSGANVLTF.

The genes are TRBV10-2 and TRBJ2-4, with a tentative D call TRBD2 (5 bases). The V gene lost 3 bases and the J gene lost 6 bases, with 15 bases spanning the gap. The CDR3 runs 15 residues. Germline V CDR1 and CDR2: WSHSY, SAAADI. The CDR3 loop is CASSDLGLRGNIQYF. CDR3 nucleotides: TGCGCCAGCAGTGATCTGGGTCTCCGGGGAAACATTCAGTACTTC.

The CDR3 here is CASGGGGYEQYF. CDR3 in DNA: TGTGCCAGCGGCGGGGGCGGCTACGAGCAGTACTTC. The J gene is TRBJ2-7, the V gene TRBV6-5, with TRBD2 as a possible D gene (7 bases). The CDR3 spans 12 residues. CDR1 is MNHEY, CDR2 SVGAGI, per germline. V was trimmed by 8 bases and J by 3 bases, leaving 11 bases between them.

The rearrangement joins TRBV7-2 to TRBJ1-2, with 7 bases lining up with TRBD1. The V gene's germline CDR1 is SGHTA and CDR2 FQGNSA. Trimming at V came to 1 base and at J to 5 bases, leaving 7 bases not matched to a gene. This CDR3 has 15 amino acids. This CDR3 is CASSLVAAGGYGYTF. In DNA, the CDR3 is TGTGCCAGCAGCTTAGTCGCGGCAGGGGGTTATGGCTACACCTTC.

The V gene is TRBV3-1 (or the pseudogene TRBV3-2), the J gene TRBJ2-1; 8 nucleotides match TRBD2. This CDR3 contains 16 residues. Germline CDR1 and CDR2: LGHDT and YNNKEL (reference sequence). J gave up 1 base and V 4 bases, and 6 bases lay outside the gene matches. For the CDR3, the DNA is TGTGCCAGCAGCCGGGAAGCGGGAGTGTCCTACAATGAGCAGTTCTTC. It translates to CASSREAGVSYNEQFF.

The chain couples TRBV6-1 to TRBJ2-7, with D perhaps TRBD1 (5 bases). Trimming cost V 1 base and J 3 bases, with 13 bases left between them. Germline V CDR1 and CDR2: MNHNS, SASEGT. The CDR3 extends over 15 amino acids. CDR3 protein: CASSEGQPFDYEQYF. The CDR3 coding sequence is TGTGCCAGCAGTGAAGGACAGCCATTTGACTACGAGCAGTACTTC.

In its sample, this clone was seen a few times. This rearrangement joins TRBV19 to TRBJ1-5; D call uncertain. The CDR3 sequence is 15 residues long. The germline CDR1 and CDR2 sequences are LNHDA and SQIVND (reference sequence). V was shortened by 7 bases and J by 4 bases, with 17 bases between the two germline ends. CDR3 coding DNA: TGTGCCAGTACCCTGCGCGGTTTAACAAATCAGCCCCAGCATTTT. This encodes CASTLRGLTNQPQHF.

The chain recombines TRBV28 with TRBJ2-5; D gene unclear. Germline CDR1 MDHEN, CDR2 SYDVKM. This CDR3 has 14 amino acids. Trimming took off 2 bases at V and 2 bases at J, with 9 bases between the two ends. The CDR3 loop reads CASSLSSGQETQYF. The CDR3 region has the DNA TGTGCCAGCAGTTTAAGTTCAGGACAAGAGACCCAGTACTTC.

The V gene is TRBV19, the J gene TRBJ2-1, with a weak D call TRBD2 (5 bases). The CDR3 spans 13 residues. Per the germline V gene, CDR1 is LNHDA and CDR2 is SQIVND (reference sequence). V was trimmed by 8 bases and J by 5 bases, leaving 13 bases between them. This chain's CDR3 is CASAPRVNNEQFF. CDR3 in DNA: TGTGCCAGTGCCCCGAGGGTCAACAATGAGCAGTTCTTC.

This chain uses TRBV28 with TRBJ2-2; D possibly corresponds to TRBD2 (5 bases). The germline V gene encodes CDR1 MDHEN and CDR2 SYDVKM. The CDR3 has 16 amino acids. Trimming took 3 bases from V and 1 from J, leaving 12 bases between them. The CDR3 is CASSFPTEENTGELFF. CDR3 bases: TGTGCCAGCAGTTTCCCAACGGAGGAGAACACCGGGGAGCTGTTTTTT.

This chain connects TRBV19 to TRBJ2-5; the D gene is possibly TRBD1 (6 bases). V shed 1 base and J shed 5 bases, with 20 bases lying between them. Per the germline V gene, CDR1 is LNHDA and CDR2 is SQIVND (reference sequence). This CDR3 has 17 amino acids. In DNA, the CDR3 is TGTGCCAGTAGTATAGTTGCCGGGACATCACGGAAGGAGACCCAGTACTTC. Translated, it gives CASSIVAGTSRKETQYF.

The sample holds a few counts of this clone. V usage is TRBV6-2 or TRBV6-3 and J usage is TRBJ2-7; a weak D match, TRBD1 (5 bases). CDR1 is MNHEY and CDR2 is SVGEGT in the germline V gene. The CDR3 has 14 amino acids. V lost 6 bases to trimming and J lost 6 bases, with 18 bases between them. This CDR3 reads CASSPVQGHREQYF. The CDR3 bases are TGTGCCAGCAGCCCGGTGCAGGGCCACCGCGAGCAGTACTTC.

The gene calls are TRBV5-4 and TRBJ1-2, with TRBD1 matching over 9 bases. The CDR3 is 16 residues long. Germline CDR1 and CDR2: SGHNT and YYREEE (reference sequence). V lost 4 bases, J lost 0 bases, and 7 bases stayed unmatched. CDR3 sequence: CASSPGQGTTNYGYTF. The CDR3 nucleotides read TGTGCCAGCAGCCCGGGACAGGGAACTACTAACTATGGCTACACCTTC.

The chain is built from TRBV7-9 and TRBJ1-2; no firm D call. The CDR3 sequence is 11 residues long. V dropped 9 bases and J dropped 8 bases, with 13 bases sitting between them. In germline, CDR1 is SEHNR, CDR2 FQNEAQ (reference sequence). Here the CDR3 reads CASVRFGGYTF. In DNA, the CDR3 is TGTGCCAGTGTGCGGTTTGGAGGCTACACCTTC.

This clone has only one observation. The chain uses TRBV24-1 and TRBJ2-3, with TRBD2 matching over 10 bases. The CDR3 contains 15 residues. The ends lost 5 bases at V and 2 bases at J; junction bases unmatched: 3. Germline CDR1 KGHDR, CDR2 SFDVKD. CDR3 sequence (DNA): TGTGCCACCAGTGTTCTAGCGGGAGTCACAGATACGCAGTATTTT. This gives the protein CATSVLAGVTDTQYF.